This T cell receptor beta chain was captured by sequencing in a study of OX40 agonist ivuxolimab in advanced cancers. Assay: immunoSEQ multiplex PCR; the TCRdb copy retains only in-frame clones and omits some. The table lists about 79,000 clones, approximately 85% of them singletons. Germline V gene sequence: CDR1 MNHEY, CDR2 SMNVEV (reference sequence). This CDR3 has 15 amino acids. The V gene end was trimmed by 6 bases and the J gene end by 0 bases; junction bases not matched to a gene: 7. Specimen: CD4+ or CD8+ T cells sorted from blood, collected in a trial of the OX40 agonist ivuxolimab. This TCR came from an adult with an advanced solid tumor such as melanoma, head and neck, liver or kidney cancer. The chain combines TRBV27 with TRBJ2-7; TRBD1 aligns across 8 bases. In DNA, the CDR3 is TGTGCCAGCAGCCGGACAGGGATTAGCTCCTACGAGCAGTACTTC. Amino acids: CASSRTGISSYEQYF.